The rows below give T cell receptor beta chains drawn from one sample of a study of blood T cell repertoires in COVID-19. The protocol was immunoSEQ multiplex PCR, while the TCRdb copy is restricted to in-frame clones and leaves out a portion. The table has some 270,000 clones, around nine tenths seen once. Specimen: peripheral blood. The source of these receptors is a woman aged 55-70 years who had recovered from COVID-19. The CDR3 runs from the conserved cysteine through the conserved F or W. The D gene is left open where the match is weak. Clone size, where shown, is once, few, many, or a class for clones that have expanded.

clone_size,v_call,j_call,d_call,cdr3_aa,cdr3_nt
.,TRBV10-3,TRBJ2-3,.,CAITPGTDTQYF,TGTGCCATCACCCCGGGCACAGATACGCAGTATTTT
.,TRBV7-2,TRBJ1-6,.,CASSLVGLPRNSPLHF,TGTGCCAGCAGCTTGGTGGGACTGCCTCGTAATTCACCCCTCCACTTT
.,TRBV28,TRBJ1-2,.,CASSRVADGYTF,TGTGCCAGCAGTCGGGTAGCCGATGGCTACACCTTC
few,TRBV5-5,TRBJ2-2,.,CASRTEGNTGELFF,TGTGCCAGCCGCACGGAGGGGAACACCGGGGAGCTGTTTTTT
.,TRBV4-1,TRBJ2-3,.,CASSQMAGAGDTQYF,TGCGCCAGCAGCCAAATGGCGGGGGCTGGAGATACGCAGTATTTT
.,TRBV29-1,TRBJ2-5,TRBD1,CSVRGGQQETQYF,TGCAGCGTCCGAGGGGGCCAGCAAGAGACCCAGTACTTC
.,TRBV27,TRBJ1-5,.,CASRLHSNQPQHF,TGTGCCAGCCGACTTCATAGCAATCAGCCCCAGCATTTT
.,TRBV27,TRBJ1-2,.,CASSPSRINYGYTF,TGTGCCAGCAGTCCAAGTAGAATAAACTATGGCTACACCTTC
.,TRBV5-1,TRBJ1-3,.,CASSLAESSGNTIYF,TGCGCCAGCAGCTTGGCGGAGAGCTCTGGAAACACCATATATTTT
.,TRBV29-1,TRBJ2-4,.,CSAEGQAKNIQYF,TGCAGCGCCGAGGGCCAAGCCAAAAACATTCAGTACTTC
.,TRBV6-5,TRBJ2-2,TRBD1,CASSTTGVGGELFF,TGTGCCAGCAGTACGACAGGGGTGGGCGGGGAGCTGTTTTTT
.,TRBV9,TRBJ1-1,.,CASSVDYGTANTEAFF,TGTGCCAGCAGCGTAGACTACGGCACGGCCAACACTGAAGCTTTCTTT
.,TRBV18,TRBJ1-2,TRBD1,CASSLGTANYGYTF,TGTGCCAGCTCACTCGGGACAGCTAACTATGGCTACACCTTC
.,TRBV3-1/TRBV3-2,TRBJ2-6,.,CASSQGGPSGANVLTF,TGTGCCAGCAGCCAAGGGGGCCCCTCTGGGGCCAACGTCCTGACTTTC
.,TRBV2,TRBJ1-2,.,CASSNGQHYGYTF,TGTGCCAGCAGTAACGGACAGCACTATGGCTACACCTTC
.,TRBV6-1,TRBJ2-5,TRBD1,CASSEGATGVETQYF,TGTGCCAGCAGTGAAGGGGCGACAGGGGTCGAGACCCAGTACTTC
.,TRBV19,TRBJ2-1,.,CASSPYAGEQFF,TGTGCCAGTAGTCCTTACGCAGGGGAGCAGTTCTTC
.,TRBV10-3,TRBJ1-2,.,CAISDISGHPNYGYTF,TGTGCCATCAGTGATATCTCGGGACACCCTAACTATGGCTACACCTTC
.,TRBV2,TRBJ2-6,.,CASSGDPSGANVLTF,TGTGCCAGCAGCGGCGACCCTAGCGGGGCCAACGTCCTGACTTTC
.,TRBV7-9,TRBJ2-2,.,CASSPRGELFF,TGTGCCAGCAGCCCACGGGGGGAGCTGTTTTTT
.,TRBV19,TRBJ1-2,.,CASGTRRGFGYTF,TGTGCCAGTGGAACAAGGCGGGGGTTTGGCTACACCTTC
.,TRBV7-9,TRBJ1-6,.,CASGPGGNTNSPLHF,TGTGCCAGCGGGCCGGGGGGGAACACTAATTCACCCCTCCACTTT
.,TRBV5-1,TRBJ2-5,.,CASRRGRRQETQYF,TGCGCCAGCAGGCGGGGCAGGCGACAAGAGACCCAGTACTTC